The 29 T cell receptor beta chains below were found in one sample sequenced in a study of blood T cell repertoires in COVID-19. TCRdb's table, derived via immunoSEQ multiplex PCR, lists solely in-frame clones and lacks some. The table has 65,000 to 80,000 clones, more than 75% seen once. The sample consisted of peripheral blood. The receptor source for this set is a human donor in a cohort sampled during active COVID-19.

The chain is built from TRBV5-1 and TRBJ1-2; TRBD1 matches at 7 bases. V dropped 0 bases and J dropped 3; count of bases not matched to a gene: 5. Germline lookup yields CDR1 SGHRS and CDR2 YFSETQ. The CDR3 covers 15 residues. The CDR3, as DNA: TGCGCCAGCAGCTTGGGGCAGGGGGTAGACTATGGCTACACCTTC. It is translated as CASSLGQGVDYGYTF.

The rearrangement joins TRBV18 to TRBJ1-5; 7 bases are shared with TRBD1. Unmatched junction bases numbered 8, after V lost 2 bases and J lost 7 bases. Germline-derived CDR1 and CDR2 are KGHSH and LQKENI. This CDR3 region has 15 residues. The CDR3 DNA follows: TGTGCCAGCTCACCAGGGGCAGGGGGTAGCCAGCCCCAGCATTTT. It yields the protein CASSPGAGGSQPQHF.

V and J are TRBV2 and TRBJ2-7, with unresolved D. Germline CDR1 is SNHLY and CDR2 is FYNNEI. V was shortened by 5 bases and J by 2 bases, with 7 bases between the two germline ends. This CDR3 is built from 12 residues. CDR3 in amino acids: CASSFLAYEQYF. In DNA form, the CDR3 reads TGTGCCAGCAGTTTCCTCGCCTACGAGCAGTACTTC.

The V and J genes are TRBV5-1 and TRBJ2-6, with 7 bases matching TRBD1. Germline CDR1 and CDR2: SGHRS and YFSETQ. The CDR3 extends over 18 amino acids. V was clipped by 3 bases and J by 4 bases; unmatched bases: 13. For the CDR3, the DNA is TGCGCCAGCAGCTATTCGGACAGGACTGTTGCCGGGGCCAACGTCCTGACTTTC. It yields the protein CASSYSDRTVAGANVLTF.

The rearrangement joins TRBV9 to TRBJ1-4; D gene ambiguous. V lost 0 bases and J 3 bases, leaving 9 bases between the germline ends. The CDR3 has 15 amino acids. Germline CDR1 is SGDLS and CDR2 is YYNGEE. CDR3 protein: CASSVGSGANEKLFF. Written as DNA, the CDR3 is TGTGCCAGCAGCGTAGGGTCGGGAGCTAATGAAAAACTGTTTTTT.

This chain joins TRBV5-1 and TRBJ2-7; 9 nucleotides agree with TRBD1. The CDR3 extends over 14 amino acids. Germline CDR1 SGHRS, CDR2 YFSETQ. Trimming at V came to 2 bases and at J to 4 bases, leaving 4 bases not matched to a gene. Written as DNA, the CDR3 is TGCGCCAGCAGCTTACAGGGGGCGCCTTACGAGCAGTACTTC. Its protein product is CASSLQGAPYEQYF.

The chain is built from TRBV25-1 and TRBJ2-2, with D perhaps TRBD2 (5 bases). This CDR3 spans 11 amino acids. Germline V gene lookup returns CDR1 MGHDK and CDR2 SYGVNS. V was pared by 7 bases and J by 7 bases, with 7 bases between. DNA for the CDR3: TGTGCCAGCAAAGGAGGCGGGGAGCTGTTTTTT. It codes for CASKGGGELFF.

The chain recombines TRBV7-3 with TRBJ2-7; weak D call: TRBD2 (6 bases). Germline lookup yields CDR1 SGHTA and CDR2 FQGTGA. V shed 2 bases and J shed 0 bases, with 8 bases lying between them. CDR3 size: 14 residues. In DNA form, the CDR3 reads TGTGCCAGCAGCTTAGGAGGGCCCTCCTACGAGCAGTACTTC. It specifies CASSLGGPSYEQYF.

This clone has a handful of counts. The chain is built from TRBV10-3 and TRBJ1-2; TRBD1 is a possible D gene (5 bases). V lost 2 bases and J lost 4, with 11 bases in between. This CDR3 has 14 residues. Germline V gene data show CDR1 as ENHRY and CDR2 as SYGVKD. CDR3 in amino acids: CAISEGRVAYGYTF. The CDR3 nucleotides read TGTGCCATCAGTGAGGGCAGGGTCGCCTATGGCTACACCTTC.

The chain carries TRBV12-5 and TRBJ2-2; D may be TRBD1 (5 bases). Germline CDR1 reads LGHNT; CDR2 reads FRNRAP. This CDR3 comprises 14 residues. Trimming took 7 bases from V and 4 from J, leaving 13 bases between them. CDR3 DNA: TGTGCTAGTGCCAAAGGGGCGAGCACCGGGGAGCTGTTTTTT. Residues: CASAKGASTGELFF. Full variable domain (missing parts from reference TRBV12-5 and TRBJ2-2): DARVTQTPRHKVTEMGQEVTMRCQPILGHNTVFWYRQTMMQGLELLAYFRNRAPLDDSGMPKDRFSAEMPDATLATLKIQPSEPRDSAVYFCASAKGASTGELFFGEGSRLTVL.

The gene calls are TRBV30 and TRBJ2-7; 7 nucleotides line up with TRBD2. CDR3 size: 12 residues. The germline V gene encodes CDR1 GTSNPN and CDR2 SVGIG (reference sequence). Losses at the gene ends were 5 bases for V and 3 bases for J; bases not matched to a gene: 4. The CDR3 DNA follows: TGTGCCTGGGCGGGGGACGGCTACGAGCAGTACTTC. Protein product: CAWAGDGYEQYF.

The table lists this clone with many counts. The rearrangement joins TRBV7-9 to TRBJ1-2; D may be TRBD1 (6 bases). Trimming removed 2 bases at V and 2 bases at J, with 6 bases between. CDR3 length equals 13 residues. Germline V gives CDR1 SEHNR, CDR2 FQNEAQ (reference sequence). CDR3 loop: CASSLQGNYGYTF. The CDR3 DNA reads as TGTGCCAGCAGCTTACAGGGGAACTATGGCTACACCTTC.

The V and J genes are TRBV2 and TRBJ2-3; D is ambiguous. CDR3 length: 14 amino acids. Germline values: CDR1 SNHLY, CDR2 FYNNEI. V dropped 4 bases and J dropped 2 bases, with 10 bases sitting between them. The CDR3 sequence is CASSALEYTDTQYF. The CDR3 DNA is TGTGCCAGCAGTGCCTTAGAGTACACAGATACGCAGTATTTT.

The CDR3 spells CASSLGPRGSTDTQYF. In DNA form, the CDR3 reads TGTGCCAGCAGCTTAGGGCCGCGAGGGAGCACAGATACGCAGTATTTT. This chain joins TRBV7-8 and TRBJ2-3; a possible D gene is TRBD2 (5 bases). Per the germline V gene, CDR1 is SGHVS and CDR2 is FQNEAQ. Between the trimmed V and J ends, which lost 1 base and 0 bases, there was a span of 11 bases. The CDR3 totals 16 residues.

The V call is TRBV7-3, the J call TRBJ2-1, with 11 bases matching TRBD2. The CDR3 is made up of 14 amino acids. Germline-derived CDR1 and CDR2 are SGHTA and FQGTGA. The V segment lost 5 bases and the J segment 5 bases; nucleotides outside the gene matches: 2. The CDR3 sequence: CASSPGLADNEQFF. Written as DNA, the CDR3 is TGTGCCAGCAGCCCGGGACTAGCGGACAATGAGCAGTTCTTC. The complete variable domain, with remaining parts taken from reference TRBV7-3 and TRBJ2-1, reads GAGVSQTPSNKVTEKGKYVELRCDPISGHTALYWYRQSLGQGPEFLIYFQGTGAADDSGLPNDRFFAVRPEGSVSTLKIQRTERGDSAVYLCASSPGLADNEQFFGPGTRLTVL.

This clone was recorded only once. This sequence joins TRBV3-1 (or the pseudogene TRBV3-2) and TRBJ2-7; 7 positions match TRBD2. The CDR3 runs to 12 residues. V trimming: 4 bases; J trimming: 4 bases; junction bases outside the gene matches: 1. CDR1 is LGHDT and CDR2 is YNNKEL in the germline V gene (reference sequence). The CDR3 spells CASSPGGYEQYF. The CDR3 DNA sequence: TGTGCCAGCAGCCCGGGGGGTTACGAGCAGTACTTC.

The V and J genes are TRBV7-2 and TRBJ2-7; tentatively, D is TRBD2 (6 bases). V was pared by 2 bases and J by 0 bases, with 8 bases between. Germline CDR1 reads SGHTA; CDR2 reads FQGNSA. The CDR3 length is 14 residues. CDR3 DNA: TGTGCCAGCAGCTTACGGCGGGACTCCTACGAGCAGTACTTC. It specifies CASSLRRDSYEQYF.

To note about this clone: No DNA is shown, since the ends of the CDR3 on it are uncertain; the CDR3 is the one TCRdb lists. The chain carries TRBV5-6 and TRBJ1-3. The CDR3 spans 12 amino acids, including both terminal residues. Germline loops: CDR1 SGHDT, CDR2 YYEEEE. CDR3 region: CASSFGFGSLGF.

V gene TRBV6-1 combines with J gene TRBJ1-2; D not resolved. Looked up from germline, CDR1 is MNHNS and CDR2 is SASEGT. This CDR3 spans 12 amino acids. The V end lost 1 base, the J end lost 7 bases, and 7 bases lay between the germline ends. CDR3: CASSEVPGGYTF. CDR3 DNA: TGTGCCAGCAGTGAAGTTCCGGGTGGCTACACCTTC.

The chain recombines TRBV6-5 with TRBJ2-7; 7 bases agree with TRBD1. This CDR3 has 14 residues. The junction had 5 bases not matched to a gene; V was cut back by 1 base and J by 5 bases. Germline assignment: CDR1 MNHEY and CDR2 SVGAGI. The CDR3 DNA reads as TGTGCCAGCAGTTACTTTCGGGACAGCAACGAGCAGTACTTC. Amino acid sequence: CASSYFRDSNEQYF.

The table lists this clone with a count of one. This chain connects TRBV7-6 to TRBJ2-6; tentative D call: TRBD2 (5 bases). Germline V gene lookup returns CDR1 SGHVS and CDR2 FNYEAQ. V was clipped by 4 bases and J by 0 bases, with 10 bases between them. This CDR3 region has 16 residues. The CDR3: CASSSGISSGANVLTF. DNA of the CDR3: TGTGCCAGCAGCTCGGGGATAAGCTCTGGGGCCAACGTCCTGACTTTC.

To note about this clone: This sample also contains other DNA sequences that code for the same CDR3. The CDR3 spells CASSLAGGGQPQHF. For the CDR3, the DNA is TGTGCCAGCAGCTTAGCGGGGGGCGGACAGCCCCAGCATTTT. The chain employs TRBV11-2 and TRBJ1-5; D possibly corresponds to TRBD1 (6 bases). Per germline, CDR1 SGHAT and CDR2 FQNNGV. The CDR3 runs 14 residues. The V gene lost 1 base and the J gene lost 7 bases, with 11 bases spanning the gap.

The rearrangement joins TRBV18 to TRBJ2-7, with TRBD2 matching 8 bases. Germline CDR1 KGHSH, CDR2 LQKENI. This CDR3 region has 16 residues. V lost 3 bases and J lost 2; bases outside the gene matches: 9. For the CDR3, the DNA is TGTGCCAGCTCACCTCGGGGGGGGCCCACAGCCTACGAGCAGTACTTC. Amino acids: CASSPRGGPTAYEQYF.

This chain links TRBV18 with TRBJ1-6, with D possibly TRBD1 on 6 matching bases. Trimming removed 3 bases at V and 0 bases at J, with 18 bases between. Germline V gene data show CDR1 as KGHSH and CDR2 as LQKENI. The CDR3 is 19 residues long. CDR3 sequence reads: CASSPVPGGPASYNSPLHF. Here the CDR3 DNA reads TGTGCCAGCTCACCCGTGCCCGGGGGGCCGGCCTCCTATAATTCACCCCTCCACTTT.

This chain joins TRBV28 and TRBJ2-2, with a possible D match to TRBD2 (5 bases). Germline V gene data show CDR1 as MDHEN and CDR2 as SYDVKM. The CDR3 is made up of 12 amino acids. V dropped 8 bases and J dropped 6 bases, with 10 bases sitting between them. CDR3 sequence (DNA): TGTGCCAGCTCCGACTATGCCGGGGAGCTGTTTTTT. Its translation is CASSDYAGELFF.

The rearrangement links TRBV7-6 to TRBJ2-1; 8 bases map to TRBD1. The CDR3 is 16 amino acids. The J segment lost 6 bases and the V segment lost 5 bases, leaving 12 bases of the junction unmatched. Germline assignment: CDR1 SGHVS and CDR2 FNYEAQ. The CDR3 DNA sequence: TGTGCCAGCAGCATAGGGACAGGACGAGGTACCAATGAGCAGTTCTTC. Protein: CASSIGTGRGTNEQFF. The whole variable domain, filled in from reference TRBV7-6 and TRBJ2-1, reads GAGVSQSPRYKVTKRGQDVALRCDPISGHVSLYWYRQALGQGPEFLTYFNYEAQQDKSGLPNDRFSAERPEGSISTLTIQRTEQRDSAMYRCASSIGTGRGTNEQFFGPGTRLTVL.

The chain couples TRBV19 to TRBJ2-1; 7 bases fit TRBD2. CDR1 is LNHDA and CDR2 is SQIVND in the germline V gene (reference sequence). This CDR3 has 15 residues. The ends lost 1 base at V and 4 bases at J; junction bases unmatched: 4. The CDR3 DNA sequence: TGTGCCAGTAGTATAGTGGGGGGGGGATACAATGAGCAGTTCTTC. Protein sequence: CASSIVGGGYNEQFF.

V is TRBV25-1 and J is TRBJ2-6, with 8 nucleotides matching TRBD2. This CDR3 is 16 amino acids long. Trimming cost V 5 bases and J 6 bases; bases outside gene matches: 9. Germline V gene data show CDR1 as MGHDK and CDR2 as SYGVNS. CDR3 sequence reads: CASSPGGGESANVLTF. The CDR3 bases are TGTGCCAGCAGTCCGGGGGGGGGCGAATCGGCCAACGTCCTGACTTTC.

The V and J genes are TRBV2 and TRBJ1-6, with D uncertain. This CDR3 has 15 residues. Looked up from germline, CDR1 is SNHLY and CDR2 is FYNNEI. Trimming cost V 6 bases and J 9 bases, with 18 bases left between them. Written as DNA, the CDR3 is TGTGCCAGCAGCATGGGTCTCGCCCTAGGTTCACCCCTCCACTTT. The encoded protein is CASSMGLALGSPLHF.